This TCR beta chain was observed in a study of blood T cell repertoires in COVID-19. In the study's own analysis: Researchers report that nucleated cell counts were estimated from reference gene primer amplification. Sequenced by immunoSEQ multiplex PCR; TCRdb stores in-frame clones only, minus some. Clone size and V and J calls were adopted from that table, with D and trimming inferred from the DNA. In the table there are around 370,000 clones, 90% to 95% of which are singletons. The V end was cut by 0 bases, the J end by 5 bases, with 13 bases between. The germline CDR1 and CDR2 sequences are MNHEY and SVGAGI. This CDR3 spans 15 amino acids.

This chain joins TRBV6-5 and TRBJ1-1, with no clear D. This receptor was taken from a woman aged 18-30 years who had recovered from COVID-19. The source material was peripheral blood. CDR3 loop: CASSYSFSARTEAFF. CDR3 in DNA: TGTGCCAGCAGTTACTCGTTTTCGGCGCGGACTGAAGCTTTCTTT.